Here is one T cell receptor (beta chain) with its context. Its antigen remains unidentified. The sample is drawn from a study of cytomegalovirus exposure and HLA in healthy donors. Overall study findings and caveats: A later analysis found first-cohort TCR clusters tended to co-occur in the approximately 110 validation repertoires.

The repertoire was sequenced with immunoSEQ multiplex PCR; TCRdb's copy has only in-frame clones and lacks some. The sample records 150,000 to 200,000 clones, approximately 85% being singletons. This CDR3 has 13 amino acids. V was cut by 0 bases and J by 11 bases, with 12 bases left in between. The V gene's germline CDR1 is SGDLS and CDR2 YYNGEE. The chain carries TRBV9 and TRBJ1-3; D is perhaps TRBD1 (5 bases). The receptor comes from a young woman in good health and CMV-seronegative. The specimen sequenced was PBMCs. The chain's CDR3 is CASSVETQQAIYF. Written as DNA, the CDR3 is TGTGCCAGCAGCGTAGAAACCCAACAGGCCATATATTTT.